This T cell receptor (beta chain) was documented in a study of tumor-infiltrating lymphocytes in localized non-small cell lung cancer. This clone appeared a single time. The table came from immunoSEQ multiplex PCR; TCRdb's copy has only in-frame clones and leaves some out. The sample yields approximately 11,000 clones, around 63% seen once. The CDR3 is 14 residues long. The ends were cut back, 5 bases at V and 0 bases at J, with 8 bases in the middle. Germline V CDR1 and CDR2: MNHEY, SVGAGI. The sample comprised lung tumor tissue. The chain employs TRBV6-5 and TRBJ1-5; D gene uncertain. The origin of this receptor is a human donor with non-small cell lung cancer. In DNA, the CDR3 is TGTGCCAGCAGTCGGACGAGTAGCAATCAGCCCCAGCATTTT. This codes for CASSRTSSNQPQHF.